This is a list of T cell receptor beta chains from one sample in a study of blood T cells in healthy people across ages. Via MiXCR, TCRdb re-called the 5' RACE reads, giving one row per CDR3 protein. The top ten hold 4% of the sample, which has some 1.5 million distinct CDR3 sequences, about 45% seen once. Specimen: blood. These receptors originate from a woman aged 18-29 years in good health. The CDR3 runs from the conserved cysteine through the conserved F or W. A D gene is named only where the DNA matches it firmly. Expanded clones get a size class; other rows say once, few or many, or leave the size out.

D	size	V	J	DNA	CDR3
-	-	TRBV14	TRBJ1-2	TGTGCCAGCAGCCCACGAAGAGGGGATGGCTACACCTTC	CASSPRRGDGYTF
TRBD1	-	TRBV3-1	TRBJ2-7	TGTGCCAGCAGCTTTGGGACAGGGTACTACGAGCAGTACTTC	CASSFGTGYYEQYF
-	-	TRBV27	TRBJ1-1	TGTGCCAGCGGGTACACTGAAGCTTTCTTT	CASGYTEAFF
TRBD2	few	TRBV20-1	TRBJ2-3	TGCAGTGCTAGGACTAGCGGGTCAGATACGCAGTATTTT	CSARTSGSDTQYF
-	-	TRBV4-1	TRBJ1-5	TGCGCCAGCAGCCAAGATCGAGGGGTAGTTATGGCCCAGCATTTT	CASSQDRGVVMAQHF
-	-	TRBV5-1	TRBJ1-4	TGCGCCAGCAGCTTCGGGCAGCCTAATGAAAAACTGTTTTTT	CASSFGQPNEKLFF
-	-	TRBV7-9	TRBJ1-5	TGTGCCAGCAGCGACGGTAGGGTACAGCCCCAGCATTTT	CASSDGRVQPQHF
-	-	TRBV7-9	TRBJ1-1	TGTGCCAGCAGCTTGGGACTTGGGGTCACTGAAGCTTTCTTT	CASSLGLGVTEAFF
-	-	TRBV20-1	TRBJ1-1	TGCAGTGCTAGAGATCTACACAGGAACACTGAAGCTTTCTTT	CSARDLHRNTEAFF
TRBD1	-	TRBV27	TRBJ2-3	TGTGCCAGCACCGAGGACAGGGCTAGCACAGATACGCAGTATTTT	CASTEDRASTDTQYF
-	-	TRBV29-1	TRBJ1-2	TGCAGCGTGCCGACGGGGGGAGACTATGGCTACACCTTC	CSVPTGGDYGYTF
-	-	TRBV7-8	TRBJ2-3	TGTGCCAGCAGCTTAGTGGTGAGGCTGGTCACAGATACGCAGTATTTT	CASSLVVRLVTDTQYF
-	once	TRBV20-1	TRBJ2-2	TGCAGTCCCAAAAAGGGACTTTACACCGGGGAGCTGTTTTTT	CSPKKGLYTGELFF